This is a list of T cell receptor beta chains from one sample in a study of blood T cell repertoires in COVID-19. TCRdb's copy holds only in-frame clones and misses some; the assay was immunoSEQ multiplex PCR. The sample yields more than 40,000 clones, approximately 85% seen once. The sample was peripheral blood. All receptors come from a human donor with acute or convalescent COVID-19. The donor label of this sample is uncertain. Both conserved end residues are part of each CDR3. A D gene is named only where the DNA matches it firmly. Size tells how often a clone was seen (once, few, many) or the class of an expanded clone, and some rows leave it out.

d_gene | j_gene | abundance | v_gene | CDR3nt | CDR3aa
TRBD1 | TRBJ2-3 | . | TRBV28 | TGTGCCAGCAGTTTAGCAGGGGGCCTCAGGACAAGCACAGATACGCAGTATTTT | CASSLAGGLRTSTDTQYF
TRBD1 | TRBJ2-5 | . | TRBV6-2/TRBV6-3 | TGTGCCAGCAGTTCTTCCGGGACAGTGTACCAGTACTTC | CASSSSGTVYQYF
TRBD1 | TRBJ2-3 | . | TRBV7-2 | TGTGCCAGCAGCTTAGCCAGGGGGCAAGATACGCAGTATTTT | CASSLARGQDTQYF
. | TRBJ2-1 | . | TRBV19 | TGTGCCAGTAGTATCGGGCAGGGGGGCAATGAGCAGTTCTTC | CASSIGQGGNEQFF
. | TRBJ2-5 | . | TRBV13 | TGTGCCAGCAGCTTAGGCGCAGGACAGAGAGGAGAGACCCAGTACTTC | CASSLGAGQRGETQYF
. | TRBJ1-6 | . | TRBV11-3 | TGTGCCAGCAGCGGGGGGGTGCAGGTTAATTCACCCCTCCACTTT | CASSGGVQVNSPLHF
. | TRBJ2-1 | . | TRBV5-1 | TGCGCCAGCAGCTTGGGGGGGAGGAGCTCCTACAATGAGCAGTTCTTC | CASSLGGRSSYNEQFF
TRBD1 | TRBJ1-1 | . | TRBV7-3 | TGTGCCAGTAAGACAGGGTCGTCTCCGAACACTGAAGCTTTCTTT | CASKTGSSPNTEAFF
TRBD1 | TRBJ2-1 | . | TRBV18 | TGTGCCAGCTCACCCTTTAATCCCAAGGGACAGACCTACAATGAGCAGTTCTTC | CASSPFNPKGQTYNEQFF
TRBD2 | TRBJ2-3 | . | TRBV4-2 | TGTGCCAGCAGCCAAGGCACCGCCGGGAGGGTCACAGATACGCAGTATTTT | CASSQGTAGRVTDTQYF
. | TRBJ2-2 | . | TRBV6-4 | TGTGCCAGCGCCAGAGGTACGAACACCGGGGAGCTGTTTTTT | CASARGTNTGELFF
. | TRBJ2-3 | . | TRBV10-2 | TGCGCCAGCAGTGAACAGGGGGGGATATCTAGCACAGATACGCAGTATTTT | CASSEQGGISSTDTQYF
TRBD1 | TRBJ2-3 | . | TRBV11-3 | TGTGCCAGCAGCTTGACAGGGGATGGGACAGATACGCAGTATTTT | CASSLTGDGTDTQYF
TRBD1 | TRBJ2-7 | . | TRBV5-4 | TGTGCCAGCAGCTTGGAAACAGGGGCCCCTACCGAGCAGTACTTC | CASSLETGAPTEQYF
TRBD2 | TRBJ2-5 | . | TRBV25-1 | TGTGCCAGTTCATACGGGACTAGCGGGAGGGGCCAAGAGACCCAGTACTTC | CASSYGTSGRGQETQYF
. | TRBJ2-5 | once | TRBV10-3 | TGTGCCATCAGTGTAGGGGAACGAGAGACCCAGTACTTC | CAISVGERETQYF
. | TRBJ1-5 | . | TRBV19 | TGTGCCAGCGAACAGGGCTATAGCAATCAGCCCCAGCATTTT | CASEQGYSNQPQHF
. | TRBJ2-7 | . | TRBV12-2 | TGTGCAAGTCGCTTAACGAAGCGGGTAGACTCCTACGAGCAGTACTTC | CASRLTKRVDSYEQYF
TRBD1 | TRBJ1-1 | few | TRBV5-1 | TGCGCCAGCAGCTCGACAGGGCTGAACACTGAAGCTTTCTTT | CASSSTGLNTEAFF
. | TRBJ2-4 | . | TRBV4-3 | TGCGCCAGCAGCCAAACCGGGACACTCTTAGCCAAAAACATTCAGTACTTC | CASSQTGTLLAKNIQYF
. | TRBJ2-3 | . | TRBV4-1 | TGCGCCAGCAGCCCACAGAGATCTAGCACAGATACGCAGTATTTT | CASSPQRSSTDTQYF
. | TRBJ2-3 | . | TRBV3-1/TRBV3-2 | TGTGCCAGCAGCCAGAGGAGGGATTGGACAGATACGCAGTATTTT | CASSQRRDWTDTQYF
. | TRBJ1-1 | few | TRBV6-2/TRBV6-3 | TGTGCCAGCAGTGAGACAGGCACTGAAGCTTTCTTT | CASSETGTEAFF
TRBD2 | TRBJ2-3 | . | TRBV6-5 | TGTGCCAGCAGTTACGGCGGGGGGCGCACAGATACGCAGTATTTT | CASSYGGGRTDTQYF
. | TRBJ1-2 | . | TRBV6-6 | TGTGCCAGCAGTTATTCGACACAGGGCTATGGCTACACCTTC | CASSYSTQGYGYTF
. | TRBJ2-1 | . | TRBV11-2 | TGTGCCAGCAGCGTCGAGGGAGGTTCTAGTATGGATGAGCAGTTCTTC | CASSVEGGSSMDEQFF
TRBD2 | TRBJ2-1 | . | TRBV3-1/TRBV3-2 | TGTGCCAGCAGCCAATCAGCGGGGGGGCCTTACAATGAGCAGTTCTTC | CASSQSAGGPYNEQFF
TRBD1 | TRBJ2-7 | . | TRBV27 | TGTGCCAGCAGCCTAACCGGGACAGGACTGATCTACGAGCAGTACTTC | CASSLTGTGLIYEQYF
. | TRBJ2-7 | . | TRBV5-1 | TGCGCCAGCAGCTTGCAAGAGGTCGCTAACTACGAGCAGTACTTC | CASSLQEVANYEQYF
TRBD2 | TRBJ2-5 | few | TRBV7-2 | TGTGCCAGCAGCTTCCTGCGGGGGGGCGAGACCCAGTACTTC | CASSFLRGGETQYF
TRBD2 | TRBJ2-6 | . | TRBV6-2/TRBV6-3 | TGTGCCAGCAGTCGCGACGGGGGGTTAGCGGGAGTTAGGGCTGGGGCCAACGTCCTGACTTTC | CASSRDGGLAGVRAGANVLTF
TRBD1 | TRBJ1-2 | . | TRBV18 | TGTGCCAGCTCACGGGACAGGGCCCTTCAAGGGGGCTACACCTTC | CASSRDRALQGGYTF
. | TRBJ1-2 | . | TRBV7-2 | TGTGCCAGCAGCTTTTCAGGACAGATGGGCTACACCTTC | CASSFSGQMGYTF